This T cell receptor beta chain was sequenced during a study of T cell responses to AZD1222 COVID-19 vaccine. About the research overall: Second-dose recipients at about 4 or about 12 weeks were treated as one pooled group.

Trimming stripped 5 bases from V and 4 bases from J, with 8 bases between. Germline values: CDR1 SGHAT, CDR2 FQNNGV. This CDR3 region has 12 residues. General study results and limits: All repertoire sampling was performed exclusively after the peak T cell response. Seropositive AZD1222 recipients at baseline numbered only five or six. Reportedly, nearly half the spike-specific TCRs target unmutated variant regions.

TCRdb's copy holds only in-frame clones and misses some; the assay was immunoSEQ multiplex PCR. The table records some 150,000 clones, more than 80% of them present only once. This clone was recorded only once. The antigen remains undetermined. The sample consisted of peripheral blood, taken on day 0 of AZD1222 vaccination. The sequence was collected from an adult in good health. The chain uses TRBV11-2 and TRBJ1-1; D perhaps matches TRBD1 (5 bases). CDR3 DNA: TGTGCCAGCAGCATAGGGACCACTGAAGCTTTCTTT. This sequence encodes CASSIGTTEAFF.